One sample yielded the 12 T cell receptor beta chains listed below, sequenced in a study of OX40 agonist ivuxolimab in advanced cancers. Produced via immunoSEQ multiplex PCR; TCRdb's table is partial and in-frame only. Of about 80,000 clones in the sample, just over 90% were seen once. The sequences come from CD4+ or CD8+ T cells sorted from blood, collected in a trial of the OX40 agonist ivuxolimab. The origin of the receptors is an adult with an advanced solid tumor such as melanoma, head and neck, liver or kidney cancer.

The chain employs TRBV28 and TRBJ1-3, with D perhaps TRBD1 (6 bases). Trimming cost V 5 bases and J 1 base, with 21 bases left between them. Germline lookup yields CDR1 MDHEN and CDR2 SYDVKM. The CDR3 sequence is 18 residues long. As DNA, the CDR3 is TGTGCCAGCAGTCTCAGGACAGCCTCACTTGGTTCTGGAAACACCATATATTTT. Residues: CASSLRTASLGSGNTIYF.

V and J are TRBV18 and TRBJ1-4, with 7 bases fitting TRBD1. Trimming removed 2 bases from V and 7 bases from J; junction bases left unmatched: 10. Germline CDR1 reads KGHSH; CDR2 reads LQKENI. CDR3 length: 16 amino acids. CDR3 bases: TGTGCCAGCTCACCAGTCCCGAGACAGGGAGTTGAAAAACTGTTTTTT. Translating it yields CASSPVPRQGVEKLFF.

The chain carries TRBV4-2 and TRBJ2-7; 7 bases match TRBD2. Trimming cost V 2 bases and J 5 bases; bases outside gene matches: 9. CDR1 is LGHNA, CDR2 YNFKEQ, per germline. The CDR3 loop spans 15 amino acids. The CDR3 DNA reads TGTGCCAGCAGCCAACCCCTGACTAGCACCCACGAGCAGTACTTC. Its translation: CASSQPLTSTHEQYF.

This clone has only one observation. The rearrangement links TRBV5-1 to TRBJ1-3; the D is unclear. Per the germline V gene, CDR1 is SGHRS and CDR2 is YFSETQ. The germline V and J ends were trimmed by 2 bases and 3 bases, with 9 bases remaining between them. The CDR3 totals 14 residues. The DNA of the CDR3 is TGCGCCAGCAGCTTCGGCACTTATGGAAACACCATATATTTT. Its translation: CASSFGTYGNTIYF.

The chain combines TRBV28 with TRBJ1-5, with a weak D call TRBD1 (5 bases). V was cut by 6 bases and J by 0 bases, with 21 bases left in between. The CDR3 has 18 amino acids. Germline CDR1 and CDR2: MDHEN and SYDVKM. The CDR3 DNA is TGTGCCAGCAGCCCCCCCCAGGGTCCGGCTAATAGCAATCAGCCCCAGCATTTT. The encoded protein is CASSPPQGPANSNQPQHF.

This chain uses TRBV19 with TRBJ2-5; 12 nucleotides line up with TRBD2. J gave up 7 bases and V 2 bases, and 8 bases lay outside the gene matches. The germline gives CDR1 LNHDA, CDR2 SQIVND (reference sequence). This CDR3 contains 16 residues. The CDR3 protein is CASSITSGRIDGTQYF. The CDR3 region has the DNA TGTGCCAGTAGTATAACTAGCGGGAGGATAGATGGGACCCAGTACTTC.

The V and J genes are TRBV30 and TRBJ1-2; D not resolved. The V gene lost 5 bases and the J gene lost 1 base, with 11 bases spanning the gap. In germline, CDR1 is GTSNPN, CDR2 SVGIG (reference sequence). The CDR3 is 13 residues long. The CDR3 region has the DNA TGTGCCTGGGGGTCGACCTATAACTATGGCTACACCTTC. It translates to CAWGSTYNYGYTF.

The genes are TRBV7-3 and TRBJ2-3, with a tentative D call TRBD1 (6 bases). Trimming cost V 3 bases and J 1 base, with 11 bases left between them. Germline values: CDR1 SGHTA, CDR2 FQGTGA. The CDR3 has 15 residues. CDR3 residues: CASSLGAVGTDTQYF. The CDR3 DNA reads TGTGCCAGCAGCTTGGGGGCGGTCGGCACAGATACGCAGTATTTT.

V gene TRBV29-1 combines with J gene TRBJ1-1; D not resolved. Between the trimmed V and J ends, which lost 6 bases and 1 base, there was a span of 18 bases. The CDR3 is made up of 15 amino acids. CDR1 SQVTM and CDR2 ANQGSEA come from the germline V gene. Here the CDR3 reads CSVLTGGMRNTEAFF. The CDR3 DNA is TGCAGCGTCCTAACGGGAGGGATGAGGAACACTGAAGCTTTCTTT.

The chain employs TRBV7-3 and TRBJ2-1, with TRBD2 matching 9 bases. CDR1 is SGHTA, CDR2 FQGTGA, per germline. The trim removed 3 bases at V and 1 base at J, leaving 4 bases unmatched. The CDR3 consists of 16 residues. CDR3 in DNA: TGTGCCAGCAGCTTCGGACTAGCGAGATCCTACAATGAGCAGTTCTTC. Amino acid sequence: CASSFGLARSYNEQFF.

The chain joins TRBV28 to TRBJ2-3, with 9 bases lining up with TRBD2. V was pared by 4 bases and J by 3 bases, with 14 bases of the junction left unmatched. Germline V lookup: CDR1 MDHEN, CDR2 SYDVKM. This CDR3 is 18 amino acids long. The CDR3 nucleotides are TGTGCCAGCAGTTATCCGGGACTAGCCGTTCGTAGAACAGATACGCAGTATTTT. Translated: CASSYPGLAVRRTDTQYF.

The chain employs TRBV29-1 and TRBJ2-1, with TRBD1 identical over 7 bases. Germline V CDR1 and CDR2: SQVTM, ANQGSEA. The CDR3 is made up of 13 amino acids. In DNA form, the CDR3 reads TGCAGAGTCGGGACAGCAAAGTGGAATGAGCAGTTCTTC. Translated: CRVGTAKWNEQFF.